A selection of T cell receptor beta chains follows, all from one sample in a study of cytomegalovirus exposure and HLA in healthy donors. Clones were read by immunoSEQ multiplex PCR, and TCRdb kept only the in-frame ones, dropping some. This table holds 150,000 or so clones, around 70% found once. Sequencing was performed on PBMCs. The source is an older woman in good health and CMV-seropositive. The CDR3 runs from the conserved cysteine through the conserved F or W. A D gene is named only where the DNA matches it firmly. Rows may omit the clone size; those that give it use once, few, many or a size class.

v_call,d_call,clone_size,j_call,cdr3_nt,cdr3_aa
TRBV5-1,TRBD1,-,TRBJ1-4,TGCGCCAGCAGCTTGGCTACTGGACAGGGCGGGGAAAAACTGTTTTTT,CASSLATGQGGEKLFF
TRBV6-1,TRBD2,-,TRBJ2-1,TGTGCCAGCAGTGTGTCGCGTCGTACTAGCGGGAGATATAATGAGCAGTTCTTC,CASSVSRRTSGRYNEQFF
TRBV30,-,-,TRBJ2-3,TGTGCCTGGAGTTTGAATTCGGGATACACAGATACGCAGTATTTT,CAWSLNSGYTDTQYF
TRBV6-1,-,-,TRBJ1-3,TGTGCCAGCACCGCGGGGGCCTCTGGAAACACCATATATTTT,CASTAGASGNTIYF
TRBV11-2,-,-,TRBJ1-2,TGTGCCAGCAGCTTAGACGCCAGGGCTTATGGCAATGGCTACACCTTC,CASSLDARAYGNGYTF
TRBV28,-,-,TRBJ1-3,TGTGCCAGCAGCTTCCCCAATGGGGGGGGCTCTGGAAACACCATATATTTT,CASSFPNGGGSGNTIYF
TRBV6-1,TRBD1,few,TRBJ1-1,TGTGCCAGCAAGCGACAGGGGAACACTGAAGCTTTCTTT,CASKRQGNTEAFF
TRBV29-1,-,-,TRBJ1-2,TGCAGCGTAACATCTAACTATGGCTACACCTTC,CSVTSNYGYTF
TRBV2,TRBD2,-,TRBJ2-7,TGTGCCAGCCGTGGACTAGCGGGATCCTACGAGCAGTACTTC,CASRGLAGSYEQYF
TRBV5-1,-,few,TRBJ2-5,TGCGCCAGCAGCTTCGGGGGTAGAGAGACCCAGTACTTC,CASSFGGRETQYF
TRBV2,TRBD2,-,TRBJ2-7,TGTGCCAGCAGTCCAGCGGGACCCTACGAGCAGTACTTC,CASSPAGPYEQYF
TRBV19,TRBD1,once,TRBJ2-2,TGTGCCAGTATTCATGGACAGGGGAGGGCCGGGGAGCTGTTTTTT,CASIHGQGRAGELFF